The rows below give T cell receptor beta chains drawn from one sample of a study of memory CD4+ T cells and cytomegalovirus serostatus. The method was immunoSEQ multiplex PCR; TCRdb's version includes in-frame clones alone and lacks a portion of them. This table holds just under 60,000 clones, about 81% found once. What was sequenced was memory CD4+ T cells from blood. The receptors were gathered from an adult in good health and CMV-seronegative. CDR3s include the opening cysteine and the closing phenylalanine or tryptophan. The D gene is left open where the match is weak. The listing skips clone size in some rows; elsewhere it reads once, few, many or a size class.

j_gene,d_gene,v_gene,abundance,CDR3aa,CDR3nt
TRBJ1-1,-,TRBV27,-,CASSRLGLTGTEAFF,TGTGCCAGCAGTCGACTGGGCCTAACGGGGACTGAAGCTTTCTTT
TRBJ2-2,-,TRBV19,-,CASTYRRSNTGELFF,TGTGCCAGTACGTACAGGCGCTCGAACACCGGGGAGCTGTTTTTT
TRBJ2-1,TRBD2,TRBV28,-,CASFSGFSSYNEQFF,TGTGCCAGCTTTAGCGGGTTCAGCTCCTACAATGAGCAGTTCTTC
TRBJ2-7,TRBD1,TRBV18,-,CASSPTGQFYEQYF,TGTGCCAGCTCACCAACGGGACAGTTCTACGAGCAGTACTTC
TRBJ1-2,-,TRBV11-3,-,CASSFSGDRGTF,TGTGCCAGCAGCTTTTCCGGAGACCGAGGCACCTTC
TRBJ2-2,-,TRBV6-5,once,CASRLNEFTGELFF,TGTGCCAGCCGACTAAATGAATTCACCGGGGAGCTGTTTTTT
TRBJ1-1,-,TRBV5-6,-,CASSSKVYLGTEAFF,TGTGCCAGCAGCTCAAAAGTATATTTAGGCACTGAAGCTTTCTTT
TRBJ2-3,-,TRBV11-3,-,CASSLPPRGHTDTQYF,TGTGCCAGCAGCTTACCGCCTCGGGGGCACACAGATACGCAGTATTTT
TRBJ2-5,-,TRBV5-8,-,CASSLVGGQETQYF,TGTGCCAGCAGCTTGGTGGGGGGCCAAGAGACCCAGTACTTC
TRBJ1-2,-,TRBV7-3,-,CASSLQADYGYTF,TGTGCCAGCAGCTTACAGGCAGACTATGGCTACACCTTC
TRBJ2-7,-,TRBV5-4,-,CASSSPGRQAVQYF,TGTGCCAGCAGCTCCCCCGGGAGACAGGCCGTGCAGTACTTC
TRBJ2-4,TRBD2,TRBV28,once,CASSKAGSLVVGAKNIQYF,TGTGCCAGCAGTAAAGCGGGATCTCTTGTTGTTGGAGCCAAAAACATTCAGTACTTC
TRBJ1-1,TRBD1,TRBV5-6,-,CASSLRSGQGSFF,TGTGCCAGCAGCTTACGTTCCGGACAGGGGAGCTTCTTT
TRBJ2-7,TRBD2,TRBV2,-,CASRERDLSYEQYF,TGTGCCAGTAGAGAGCGGGACCTGTCCTACGAGCAGTACTTC
TRBJ2-1,-,TRBV7-9,-,CASSHDRTEQFF,TGTGCCAGCAGCCACGACAGGACCGAGCAGTTCTTC
TRBJ1-5,-,TRBV5-5,once,CASPQDSYTYSNQPQHF,TGTGCCAGCCCTCAGGACAGCTATACTTATAGCAATCAGCCCCAGCATTTT
TRBJ2-3,TRBD2,TRBV29-1,few,CSVGTSGRTDTQYF,TGCAGCGTTGGGACTAGCGGGAGGACAGATACGCAGTATTTT
TRBJ1-1,-,TRBV30,few,CAWSPGGNTEAFF,TGTGCCTGGAGTCCCGGGGGGAACACTGAAGCTTTCTTT
TRBJ2-7,TRBD2,TRBV9,-,CASSKRASGSLEQYF,TGTGCCAGCAGCAAACGGGCTAGCGGGAGCCTCGAGCAGTACTTC
TRBJ2-2,-,TRBV7-2,-,CASSLGDFNTGELFF,TGTGCCAGCAGCTTAGGGGACTTTAACACCGGGGAGCTGTTTTTT
TRBJ2-7,-,TRBV30,few,CAWSVQNYEQYF,TGTGCCTGGAGTGTTCAGAACTACGAGCAGTACTTC
TRBJ2-2,TRBD1,TRBV6-5,-,CASSRSTGLGELFF,TGTGCCAGCAGCCGATCGACAGGGCTCGGGGAGCTGTTTTTT
TRBJ2-3,TRBD2,TRBV11-3,few,CASSGRGGSSATDTQYF,TGTGCCAGCAGCGGTAGAGGCGGGAGTTCTGCCACAGATACGCAGTATTTT
TRBJ2-1,TRBD1,TRBV18,-,CASSPSGTGFDEQFF,TGTGCCAGCTCACCATCTGGGACAGGGTTTGATGAGCAGTTCTTC
TRBJ1-2,-,TRBV4-2,once,CASSQDGDPTDSYTF,TGTGCCAGCAGCCAAGATGGGGACCCGACAGATAGCTACACCTTC
TRBJ2-1,TRBD2,TRBV7-3,-,CASSLFSGRAGSEQFF,TGTGCCAGCAGCTTGTTTAGCGGGAGGGCCGGAAGTGAGCAGTTCTTC
TRBJ2-2,-,TRBV19,once,CASSIGQGRGGELFF,TGTGCCAGTAGTATCGGGCAGGGGAGGGGCGGGGAGCTGTTTTTT
TRBJ1-1,-,TRBV12-5,-,CASGDFVNTEAFF,TGTGCTAGTGGTGACTTCGTGAACACTGAAGCTTTCTTT
TRBJ2-1,TRBD1,TRBV7-2,-,CASSPRQGVSYNEQFF,TGTGCCAGCAGCCCGAGACAGGGGGTCTCCTACAATGAGCAGTTCTTC
TRBJ1-4,TRBD1,TRBV5-4,-,CASSWTGGAVGTNEKLFF,TGTGCCAGCAGCTGGACAGGGGGCGCAGTTGGAACTAATGAAAAACTGTTTTTT
TRBJ2-3,-,TRBV19,few,CASRSSGLRVSDTQYF,TGTGCCAGTCGATCCTCGGGACTCCGTGTGTCAGATACGCAGTATTTT
TRBJ1-1,TRBD1,TRBV28,-,CASSPSGQGLMNTEAFF,TGTGCCAGCAGTCCTTCCGGACAGGGCCTCATGAACACTGAAGCTTTCTTT
TRBJ2-2,TRBD1,TRBV13,-,CASLYRGRNTGELFF,TGTGCCAGCCTCTACAGGGGGCGGAACACCGGGGAGCTGTTTTTT
TRBJ2-4,-,TRBV7-3,-,CASSGGPGYIQYF,TGTGCCAGCTCTGGGGGGCCAGGGTACATTCAGTACTTC
TRBJ2-1,-,TRBV5-1,-,CASTTPNVADGEQFF,TGCGCCAGCACCACCCCCAACGTCGCAGATGGGGAGCAGTTCTTC
TRBJ1-1,-,TRBV6-5,-,CASSYSRTFGTEAFF,TGTGCCAGCAGTTACTCGCGGACATTTGGGACTGAAGCTTTCTTT
TRBJ2-7,-,TRBV2,-,CASSAAAGIDEQYF,TGTGCCAGCAGTGCCGCAGCGGGTATCGACGAGCAGTACTTC
TRBJ2-7,-,TRBV7-2,-,CASRLDGPLRAEQYF,TGTGCCAGCAGGTTGGACGGCCCGCTTAGGGCCGAGCAGTACTTC
TRBJ2-3,-,TRBV19,once,CASRGVPGDTQYF,TGTGCCTCCAGGGGCGTCCCGGGAGATACGCAGTATTTT
TRBJ2-2,-,TRBV2,-,CASSEFKNTGELFF,TGTGCCAGCAGTGAGTTCAAAAACACCGGGGAGCTGTTTTTT